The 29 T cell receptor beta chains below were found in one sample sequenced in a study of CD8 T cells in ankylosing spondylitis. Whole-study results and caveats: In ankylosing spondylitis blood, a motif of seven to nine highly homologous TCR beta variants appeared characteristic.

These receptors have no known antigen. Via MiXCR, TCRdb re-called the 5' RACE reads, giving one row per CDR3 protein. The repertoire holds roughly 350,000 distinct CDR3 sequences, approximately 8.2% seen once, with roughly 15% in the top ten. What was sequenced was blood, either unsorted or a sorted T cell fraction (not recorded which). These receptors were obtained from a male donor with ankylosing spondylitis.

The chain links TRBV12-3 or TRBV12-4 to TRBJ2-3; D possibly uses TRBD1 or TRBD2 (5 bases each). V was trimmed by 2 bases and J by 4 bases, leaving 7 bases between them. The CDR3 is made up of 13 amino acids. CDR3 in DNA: TGTGCCAGCAGTTTACAGGGACCAGATACGCAGTATTTT. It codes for CASSLQGPDTQYF.

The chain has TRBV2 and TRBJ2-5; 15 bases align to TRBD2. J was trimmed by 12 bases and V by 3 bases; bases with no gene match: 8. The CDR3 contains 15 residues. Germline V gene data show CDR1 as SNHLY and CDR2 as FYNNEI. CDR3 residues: CASSEDWTSGRGKYF. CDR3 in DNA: TGTGCCAGCAGTGAGGATTGGACTAGCGGGAGGGGAAAGTACTTC.

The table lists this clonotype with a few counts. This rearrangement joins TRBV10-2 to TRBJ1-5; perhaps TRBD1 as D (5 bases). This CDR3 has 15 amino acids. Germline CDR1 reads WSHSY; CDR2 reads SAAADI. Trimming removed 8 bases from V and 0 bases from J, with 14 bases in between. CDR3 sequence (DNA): TGCGCCAGCGGGAGCGGGGGAAATAGCAATCAGCCCCAGCATTTT. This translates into CASGSGGNSNQPQHF.

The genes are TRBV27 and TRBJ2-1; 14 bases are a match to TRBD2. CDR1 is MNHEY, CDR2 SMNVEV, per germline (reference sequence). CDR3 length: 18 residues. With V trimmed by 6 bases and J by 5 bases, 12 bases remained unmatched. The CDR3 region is CASRGLAGEWGIHNEQFF. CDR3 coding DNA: TGTGCCAGCAGGGGACTAGCGGGAGAGTGGGGGATACACAATGAGCAGTTCTTC.

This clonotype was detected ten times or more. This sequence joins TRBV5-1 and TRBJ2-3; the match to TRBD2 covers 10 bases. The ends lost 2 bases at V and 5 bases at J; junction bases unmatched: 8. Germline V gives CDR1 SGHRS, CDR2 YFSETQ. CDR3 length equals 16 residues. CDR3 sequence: CASSLRASGRVDTQYF. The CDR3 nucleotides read TGCGCCAGCAGCTTACGGGCTAGCGGGAGAGTAGATACGCAGTATTTT.

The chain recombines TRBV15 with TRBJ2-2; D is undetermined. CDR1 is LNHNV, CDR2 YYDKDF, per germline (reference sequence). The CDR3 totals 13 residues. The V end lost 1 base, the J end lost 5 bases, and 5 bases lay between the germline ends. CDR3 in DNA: TGTGCCACCAGCAGAGGCCCGACCGGGGAGCTGTTTTTT. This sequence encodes CATSRGPTGELFF.

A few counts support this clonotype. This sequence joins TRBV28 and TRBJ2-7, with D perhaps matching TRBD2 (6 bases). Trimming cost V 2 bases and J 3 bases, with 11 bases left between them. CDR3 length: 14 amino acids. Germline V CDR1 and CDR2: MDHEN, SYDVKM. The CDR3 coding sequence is TGTGCCAGCAGTTTAGGGGACTCCTACTACGAGCAGTACTTC. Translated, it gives CASSLGDSYYEQYF.

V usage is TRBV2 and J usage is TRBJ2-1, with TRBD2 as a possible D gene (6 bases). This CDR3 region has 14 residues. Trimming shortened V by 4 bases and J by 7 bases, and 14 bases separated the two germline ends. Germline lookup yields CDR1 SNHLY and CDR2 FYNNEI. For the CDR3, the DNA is TGTGCCAGCAGTGTAGTAGCGGAGGGGAATGAGCAGTTCTTC. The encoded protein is CASSVVAEGNEQFF.

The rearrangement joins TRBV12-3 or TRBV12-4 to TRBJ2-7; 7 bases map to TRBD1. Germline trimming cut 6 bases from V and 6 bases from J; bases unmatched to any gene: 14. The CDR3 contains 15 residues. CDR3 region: CASSLRQGGVGEQYF. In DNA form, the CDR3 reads TGTGCCAGCAGCTTACGACAGGGTGGGGTGGGCGAGCAGTACTTC.

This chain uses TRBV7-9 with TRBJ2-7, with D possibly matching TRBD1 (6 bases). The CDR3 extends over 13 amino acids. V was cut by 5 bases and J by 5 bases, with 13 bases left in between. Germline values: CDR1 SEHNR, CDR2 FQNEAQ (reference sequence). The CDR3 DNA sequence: TGTGCCAGCAGCCCACACGGGACAAACGAGCAGTACTTC. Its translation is CASSPHGTNEQYF.

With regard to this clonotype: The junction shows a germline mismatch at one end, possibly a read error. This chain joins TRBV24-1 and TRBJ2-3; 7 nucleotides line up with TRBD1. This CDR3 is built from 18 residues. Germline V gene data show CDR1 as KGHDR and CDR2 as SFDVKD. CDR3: CATSDLGRGFGWADTHYF. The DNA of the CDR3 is TGTGCCACCAGTGATTTGGGCAGGGGGTTTGGATGGGCAGATACGCATTATTTT.

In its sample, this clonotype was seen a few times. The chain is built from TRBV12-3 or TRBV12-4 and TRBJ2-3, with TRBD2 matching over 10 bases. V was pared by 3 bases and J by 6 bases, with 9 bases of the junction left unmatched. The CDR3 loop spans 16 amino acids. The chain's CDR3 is CASSFGLAGARDTQYF. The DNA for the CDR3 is TGTGCCAGCAGTTTTGGTCTAGCGGGAGCCAGGGATACGCAGTATTTT.

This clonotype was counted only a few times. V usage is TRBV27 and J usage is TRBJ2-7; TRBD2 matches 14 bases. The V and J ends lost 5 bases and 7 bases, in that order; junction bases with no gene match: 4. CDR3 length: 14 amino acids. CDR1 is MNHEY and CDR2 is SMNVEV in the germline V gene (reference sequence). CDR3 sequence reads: CASSRGLAGVEQYF. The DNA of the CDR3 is TGTGCCAGCAGTCGGGGACTAGCGGGAGTAGAGCAGTACTTC.

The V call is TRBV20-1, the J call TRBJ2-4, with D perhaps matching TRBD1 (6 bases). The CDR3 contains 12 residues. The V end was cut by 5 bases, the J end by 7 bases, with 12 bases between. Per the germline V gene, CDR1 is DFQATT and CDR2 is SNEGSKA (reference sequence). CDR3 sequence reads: CSAYRDGNIQYF. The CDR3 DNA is TGCAGTGCTTACAGGGATGGTAACATTCAGTACTTC.

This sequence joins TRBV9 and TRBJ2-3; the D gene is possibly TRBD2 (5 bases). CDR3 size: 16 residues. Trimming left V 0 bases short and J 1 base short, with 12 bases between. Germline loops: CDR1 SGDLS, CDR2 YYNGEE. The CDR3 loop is CASSVVVLARTDTQYF. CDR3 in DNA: TGTGCCAGCAGCGTAGTTGTTCTAGCACGCACAGATACGCAGTATTTT.

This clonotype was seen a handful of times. The CDR3 coding sequence is TGTGCCAGCAGCGCCCAACCGGCACCGAACACCGGGGAGCTGTTTTTT. This encodes CASSAQPAPNTGELFF. This chain links TRBV7-3 with TRBJ2-2; D gene unclear. The ends were cut back, 5 bases at V and 0 bases at J, with 13 bases in the middle. The length of the CDR3 is 16 residues. Germline lookup yields CDR1 SGHTA and CDR2 FQGTGA.

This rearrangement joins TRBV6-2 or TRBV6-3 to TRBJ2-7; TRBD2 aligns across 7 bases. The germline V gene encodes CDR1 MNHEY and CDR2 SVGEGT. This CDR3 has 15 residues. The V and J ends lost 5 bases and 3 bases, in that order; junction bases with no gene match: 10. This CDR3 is CASSIRDYNLYEQYF. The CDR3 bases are TGTGCCAGCAGTATCCGGGACTACAACCTCTACGAGCAGTACTTC.

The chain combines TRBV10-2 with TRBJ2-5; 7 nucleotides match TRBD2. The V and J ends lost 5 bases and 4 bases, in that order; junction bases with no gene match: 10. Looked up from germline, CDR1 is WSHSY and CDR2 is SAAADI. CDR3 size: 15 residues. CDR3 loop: CASSPGGTARETQYF. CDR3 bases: TGCGCCAGCAGTCCGGGAGGAACAGCCCGAGAGACCCAGTACTTC.

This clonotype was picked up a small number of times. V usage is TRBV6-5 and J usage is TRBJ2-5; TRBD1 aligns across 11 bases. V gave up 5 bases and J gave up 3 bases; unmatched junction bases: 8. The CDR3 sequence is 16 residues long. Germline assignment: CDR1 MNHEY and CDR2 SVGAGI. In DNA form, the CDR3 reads TGTGCCAGCAGTCACCGGGACAGGGGGGCCAAAGAGACCCAGTACTTC. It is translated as CASSHRDRGAKETQYF.

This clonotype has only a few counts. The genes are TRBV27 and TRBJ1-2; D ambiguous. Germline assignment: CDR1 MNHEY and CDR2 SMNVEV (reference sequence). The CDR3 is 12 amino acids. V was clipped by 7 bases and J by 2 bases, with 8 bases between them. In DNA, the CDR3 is TGTGCCAGCAAAGGACCGAACTATGGCTACACCTTC. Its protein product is CASKGPNYGYTF.

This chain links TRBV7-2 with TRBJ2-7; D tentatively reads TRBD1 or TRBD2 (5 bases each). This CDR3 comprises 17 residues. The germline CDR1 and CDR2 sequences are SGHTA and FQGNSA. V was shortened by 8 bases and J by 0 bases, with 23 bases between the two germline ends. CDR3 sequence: CASASRGWGRSSYEQYF. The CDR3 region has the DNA TGTGCCAGCGCCTCCCGAGGGTGGGGACGGTCCTCCTACGAGCAGTACTTC.

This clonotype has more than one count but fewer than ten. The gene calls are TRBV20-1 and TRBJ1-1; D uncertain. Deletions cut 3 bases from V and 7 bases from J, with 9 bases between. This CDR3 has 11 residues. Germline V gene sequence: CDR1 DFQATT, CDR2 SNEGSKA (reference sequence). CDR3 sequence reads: CSASPIREAFF. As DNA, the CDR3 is TGCAGTGCTAGCCCCATTCGTGAAGCTTTCTTT.

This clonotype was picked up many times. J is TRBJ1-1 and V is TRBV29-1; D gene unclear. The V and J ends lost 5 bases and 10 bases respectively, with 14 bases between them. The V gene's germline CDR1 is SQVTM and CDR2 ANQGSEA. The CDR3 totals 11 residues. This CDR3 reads CSVTSWGAAFF. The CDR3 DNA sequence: TGCAGCGTTACTTCGTGGGGTGCAGCTTTCTTT. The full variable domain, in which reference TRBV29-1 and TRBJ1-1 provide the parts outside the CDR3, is SAVISQKPSRDICQRGTSLTIQCQVDSQVTMMFWYRQQPGQSLTLIATANQGSEATYESGFVIDKFPISRPNLTFSTLTVSNMSPEDSSIYLCSVTSWGAAFFGQGTRLTVV.

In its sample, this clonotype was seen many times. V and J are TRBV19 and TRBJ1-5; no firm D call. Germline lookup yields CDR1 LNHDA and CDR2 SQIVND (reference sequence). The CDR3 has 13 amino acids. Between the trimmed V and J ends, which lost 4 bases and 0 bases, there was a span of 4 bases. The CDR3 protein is CASSTNSNQPQHF. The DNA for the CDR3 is TGTGCCAGTAGTACCAATAGCAATCAGCCCCAGCATTTT.

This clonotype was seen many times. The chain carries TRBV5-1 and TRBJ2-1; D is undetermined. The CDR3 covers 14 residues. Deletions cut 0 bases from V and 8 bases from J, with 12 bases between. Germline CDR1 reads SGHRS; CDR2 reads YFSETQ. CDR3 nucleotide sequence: TGCGCCAGCAGCTTGGTGTGGGCTGGGGATGAGCAGTTCTTC. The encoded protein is CASSLVWAGDEQFF.

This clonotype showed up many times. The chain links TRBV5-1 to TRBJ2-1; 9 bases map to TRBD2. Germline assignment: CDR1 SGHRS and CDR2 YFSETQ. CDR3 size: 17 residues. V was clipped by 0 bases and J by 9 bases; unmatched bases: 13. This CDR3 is CASSLAVIAGVGSEQFF. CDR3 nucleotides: TGCGCCAGCAGCTTGGCCGTGATAGCGGGAGTTGGTAGTGAGCAGTTCTTC.

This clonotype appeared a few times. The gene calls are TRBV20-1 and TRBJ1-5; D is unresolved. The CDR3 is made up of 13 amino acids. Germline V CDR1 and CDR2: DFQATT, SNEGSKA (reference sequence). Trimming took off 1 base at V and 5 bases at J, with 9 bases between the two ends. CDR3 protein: CSARGSEHQPQHF. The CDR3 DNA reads TGCAGTGCTAGAGGGTCAGAACATCAGCCCCAGCATTTT.

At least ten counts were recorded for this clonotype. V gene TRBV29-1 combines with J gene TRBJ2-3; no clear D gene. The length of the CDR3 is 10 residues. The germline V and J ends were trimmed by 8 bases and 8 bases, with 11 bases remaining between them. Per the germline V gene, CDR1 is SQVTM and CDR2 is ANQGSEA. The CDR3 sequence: CSLFDGTQYF. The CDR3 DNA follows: TGCAGCCTATTCGACGGTACGCAGTATTTT.

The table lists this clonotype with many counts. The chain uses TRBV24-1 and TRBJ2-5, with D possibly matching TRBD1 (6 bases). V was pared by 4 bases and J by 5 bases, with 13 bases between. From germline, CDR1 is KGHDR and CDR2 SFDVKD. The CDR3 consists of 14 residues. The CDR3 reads CATSEQGVRETQYF. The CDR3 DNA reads TGTGCCACCAGTGAACAGGGTGTCCGGGAGACCCAGTACTTC.